What follows is one T cell receptor beta chain and its context. The antigen is undetermined. This entry belongs to a study of shared clonotypes between healthy human individuals. This CDR3 contains 14 residues. The V end lost 3 bases, the J end lost 3 bases, and 11 bases lay between the germline ends. Germline V gene lookup returns CDR1 MDHEN and CDR2 SYDVKM. Study conclusions and caveats: Naive subsets tended to show greater estimated richness than memory subsets.

This table comes from immunoSEQ multiplex PCR, and its TCRdb copy is limited to in-frame clones, with some not included. The sample lists around 690,000 clones; less than 95% were seen once. The J gene is TRBJ1-2, the V gene TRBV28; D is uncertain. The sequenced sample was memory CD8+ T cells from PBMCs. Subset defined: CD45RO+ cells pooled with CCR7-negative TemRA cells. The clonotype originates from a man in his late teens or twenties in good health. Some clones in this sample may be carry-over from other donors' samples. As DNA, the CDR3 is TGTGCCAGCAGTTTGCCTGAGGACCACTATGGCTACACCTTC. Protein product: CASSLPEDHYGYTF.